Listed below are T cell receptor beta chains from one sample, sequenced in a study of T cells in localized non-small cell lung cancer. The repertoire was sequenced with immunoSEQ multiplex PCR; TCRdb's copy has only in-frame clones and lacks some. The data contain about 59,000 clones, 75% to 90% of them singletons. The source was peripheral blood, collected before any cancer treatment. The origin of the receptors is a woman aged 40-69 years with stage I lung adenocarcinoma. Both conserved end residues are trimmed from each CDR3. Part of the rows lack a size; the others show once, few, many or a class for expanded clones.

TRBJ1-1	once	TRBV28	ASSYRGALSVNTEAF
TRBJ2-2	-	TRBV5-1	ASSLDWNTGELF
TRBJ1-5	-	TRBV27	ASSSHPDSNQPQH
TRBJ1-5	-	TRBV6-1	ASKGYSNQPQH
TRBJ1-3	-	TRBV7-2	ASSFIGFSGNTIY
TRBJ1-2	-	TRBV19	ASSISGRYGYT
TRBJ2-5	-	TRBV6-5	ASSYSNREETQY
TRBJ1-6	-	TRBV9	ASSVGQGNNSPLH
TRBJ2-4	-	TRBV5-1	ASSFDGATGIQY
TRBJ1-3	-	TRBV27	ASSRGPSGGNTIY
TRBJ2-1	-	TRBV4-2	ASSQGPVSGNYNEQF
TRBJ1-2	-	TRBV6-1	ASRGTGYDGYT
TRBJ2-2	-	TRBV19	ASSIGLAGGSNTGELF
TRBJ1-2	-	TRBV7-2	ASSTQGGANYGYT
TRBJ2-5	-	TRBV6-1	ASRLAGEVAETQY
TRBJ2-1	-	TRBV5-4	ASSLSTGTVYNEQF
TRBJ2-7	-	TRBV28	ASSPPGQGMSEQY
TRBJ1-5	-	TRBV9	ASSVTSGVNQPQH